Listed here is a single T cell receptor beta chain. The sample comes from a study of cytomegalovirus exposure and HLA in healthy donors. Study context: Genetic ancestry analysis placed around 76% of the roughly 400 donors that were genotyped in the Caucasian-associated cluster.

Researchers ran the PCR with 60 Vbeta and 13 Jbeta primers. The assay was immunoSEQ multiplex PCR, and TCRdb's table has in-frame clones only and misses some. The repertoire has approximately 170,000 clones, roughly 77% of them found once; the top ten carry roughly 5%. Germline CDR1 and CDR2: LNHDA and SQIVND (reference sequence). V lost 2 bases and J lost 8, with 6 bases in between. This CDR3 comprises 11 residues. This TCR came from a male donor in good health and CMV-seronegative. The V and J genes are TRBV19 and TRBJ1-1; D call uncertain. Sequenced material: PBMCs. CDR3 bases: TGTGCCAGTAGTATACAGGCGGAAGCTTTCTTT. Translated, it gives CASSIQAEAFF.